The 2 T cell receptor beta chains presented below share a single source sample, sequenced in a study of cytomegalovirus exposure and HLA in healthy donors. PCR used 60 Vbeta primers and 13 Jbeta primers. Sequencing used immunoSEQ multiplex PCR; TCRdb keeps in-frame clones, though not all of them. The sample contains around 160,000 clones, roughly 79% of which appear only once. Sequenced sample: PBMCs. The source is a woman aged 40 to 50 in good health and CMV-seronegative.

This clone was detected only a few times. The gene calls are TRBV5-6 and TRBJ2-7; TRBD2 might be the D (6 bases). The ends were cut back, 0 bases at V and 1 base at J, with 17 bases in the middle. The CDR3 extends over 17 amino acids. Germline loops: CDR1 SGHDT, CDR2 YYEEEE. The chain's CDR3 is CASSLGWSWEASYEQYF. CDR3 sequence (DNA): TGTGCCAGCAGCTTGGGTTGGTCGTGGGAGGCATCCTACGAGCAGTACTTC.

CDR3 DNA sequence: TGTGCCAGCAGCCTACCACAGTTCCCCTACGAGCAGTACTTC. Encoded protein: CASSLPQFPYEQYF. The chain carries TRBV11-1 and TRBJ2-7, with no clear D. The germline V gene encodes CDR1 SGHAT and CDR2 FQDESV (reference sequence). V gave up 5 bases and J gave up 2 bases, with 13 bases separating them. This CDR3 is 14 amino acids long. Full variable domain (missing parts from reference TRBV11-1 and TRBJ2-7): EAEVAQSPRYKITEKSQAVAFWCDPISGHATLYWYRQILGQGPELLVQFQDESVVDDSQLPKDRFSAERLKGVDSTLKIQPAELGDSAMYLCASSLPQFPYEQYFGPGTRLTVT.